These 2 T cell receptor beta chains originate from one sample sequenced in a study of T cells after yellow fever vaccination. TCRdb passed the 5' RACE reads through MiXCR, listing each CDR3 protein once. The sample lists nearly 550,000 distinct CDR3 sequences, 19% occurring once. Sequenced material: PBMCs, taken 15 days after the yellow fever booster vaccination. Every receptor here comes from a man aged 30 to 45 who received the YFV17D yellow fever vaccine.

This clonotype was detected only a few times. This rearrangement joins TRBV20-1 to TRBJ2-5; 9 bases align to TRBD1. Germline loops: CDR1 DFQATT, CDR2 SNEGSKA (reference sequence). V gave up 4 bases and J gave up 5 bases; unmatched junction bases: 8. The CDR3 consists of 14 residues. CDR3 residues: CSATFDRGKETQYF. The CDR3 DNA is TGCAGTGCTACATTCGACAGGGGGAAGGAGACCCAGTACTTC.

The table lists this clonotype with a few counts. The rearrangement links TRBV3-1 to TRBJ2-3; D possibly corresponds to TRBD2 (6 bases). Germline CDR1 LGHDT, CDR2 YNNKEL (reference sequence). Trimming took 1 base from V and 4 from J, leaving 18 bases between them. This CDR3 spans 17 amino acids. CDR3 amino acids: CASSQGLVLFTSDTQYF. CDR3 DNA: TGTGCCAGCAGCCAAGGACTAGTTCTTTTCACTTCAGATACGCAGTATTTT.